This TCR beta chain comes out of a study of low-dose radiotherapy and immunotherapy resistance in tumors. Study at large: Participants in Cohort 1 were administered 0.5 Gy per fraction at 2-week intervals, to a cumulative dose of 6.5 Gy. The schedule for Cohort 2 used 1 Gy per fraction every two weeks, which added up to 13 Gy over 26 weeks. Every two weeks, cyclophosphamide 200 mg/m2 was infused one day before radiation plus immunotherapy.

This clonotype showed up many times. With 5 bases removed from V and 2 bases from J, the gap between germline ends came to 15 bases. This CDR3 region has 16 residues. Germline CDR1 reads SEHNR; CDR2 reads FQNEAQ (reference sequence). Sample time point: before trial treatment. Patients qualified if they had advanced solid tumors that lacked tumor-infiltrating lymphocytes. Covering alpha and beta chains, TRAV- and TRBV-specific primers were used for the first-strand cDNA. Over roughly 20 PCR cycles, TCRs were amplified from a constant-region primer and V-primer adapter. Using its own MiXCR run on the reads, TCRdb lists one record per CDR3 protein. The sample holds about 64,000 distinct CDR3 sequences, about a quarter seen once.

This sequence originates from a male donor with rectosigmoid adenocarcinoma. Sequences were derived from PBMCs, sampled before treatment. The rearrangement uses TRBV7-9 and TRBJ2-2, with a tentative D call TRBD1 (5 bases). The CDR3 loop reads CASSPRVGHNTGELFF. CDR3 DNA: TGTGCCAGCAGCCCCCGGGTAGGACATAACACCGGGGAGCTGTTTTTT.